One and the same sample provided the 20 T cell receptor beta chains below, sequenced in a study of cytomegalovirus exposure and HLA in healthy donors. Amplification used 60 Vbeta primers and 13 Jbeta primers. Profiled with immunoSEQ multiplex PCR; TCRdb holds only in-frame clones, not every one. The sample holds 95,000 to 150,000 clones, 80% to 85% seen once. The sequenced sample was PBMCs. The receptors originated from a woman aged 40 to 50 in good health and CMV-seronegative.

V usage is TRBV21-1 and J usage is TRBJ2-3; the table's D call, TRBD2, was not checked against the DNA. TRBV21-1 is labeled a pseudogene. The CDR3 totals 17 residues. CDR3 in DNA: TGTGCCAGCAGCAAATTATTGACGGGATCTAGCACAGATACGCAGTATTTT. Translated, it gives CASSKLLTGSSTDTQYF.

V gene TRBV7-9 combines with J gene TRBJ1-3, with TRBD1 matching 9 bases. From germline, CDR1 is SEHNR and CDR2 FQNEAQ (reference sequence). The CDR3 has 15 amino acids. Germline trimming cut 6 bases from V and 4 bases from J; bases unmatched to any gene: 7. CDR3 sequence (DNA): TGTGCCAGCAGTCCGGACAGGGGCTTCGGAAACACCATATATTTT. It translates to CASSPDRGFGNTIYF.

The V and J genes are TRBV9 and TRBJ2-3; D is possibly TRBD2 (5 bases). The CDR3 has 15 residues. V lost 0 bases to trimming and J lost 4 bases, with 12 bases between them. Germline V gene lookup returns CDR1 SGDLS and CDR2 YYNGEE. The CDR3 DNA reads TGTGCCAGCAGCGTAGTGGACGGGATGGCAGATACGCAGTATTTT. This gives the protein CASSVVDGMADTQYF.

This rearrangement joins TRBV11-2 to TRBJ2-4; 7 bases fit TRBD1. CDR1 and CDR2 (germline): SGHAT, FQNNGV. The V and J ends lost 0 bases and 1 base, in that order; junction bases with no gene match: 12. This CDR3 contains 19 residues. This chain's CDR3 is CASSLDLFKGALAKNIQYF. The CDR3 coding sequence is TGTGCCAGCAGCTTAGATCTGTTTAAGGGGGCGCTGGCCAAAAACATTCAGTACTTC. The entire variable domain, with the rest obtained from reference TRBV11-2 and TRBJ2-4, is as follows: EAGVAQSPRYKIIEKRQSVAFWCNPISGHATLYWYQQILGQGPKLLIQFQNNGVVDDSQLPKDRFSAERLKGVDSTLKIQPAKLEDSAVYLCASSLDLFKGALAKNIQYFGAGTRLSVL.

The CDR3 DNA reads as TGTGCCATCAGTGGGGGTAGCGGGAGCTCGGTCCACGAGCAGTACTTC. It is translated as CAISGGSGSSVHEQYF. The rearrangement links TRBV10-3 to TRBJ2-7; 9 bases map to TRBD2. The CDR3 runs 16 residues. The germline CDR1 and CDR2 sequences are ENHRY and SYGVKD. Unmatched junction bases numbered 12, after V lost 4 bases and J lost 5 bases.

The chain uses TRBV30 and TRBJ1-1, with TRBD1 matching 7 bases. Germline values: CDR1 GTSNPN, CDR2 SVGIG (reference sequence). CDR3 length: 15 residues. V lost 5 bases to trimming and J lost 6 bases; unmatched junction nucleotides: 15. The CDR3 nucleotides are TGTGCCTGGGGTAACAGGGGATTAATTTTGGCTGAAGCTTTCTTT. This gives the protein CAWGNRGLILAEAFF.

The chain carries TRBV4-1 and TRBJ1-1, with D possibly TRBD1 on 5 matching bases. Germline lookup yields CDR1 MGHRA and CDR2 YSYEKL. CDR3 size: 18 residues. The V and J ends lost 0 bases and 4 bases respectively, with 21 bases between them. In DNA, the CDR3 is TGCGCCAGCAGCCAAGAAGCCCACGTCGGGGGGGGGAGCACTGAAGCTTTCTTT. This codes for CASSQEAHVGGGSTEAFF.

The chain uses TRBV30 and TRBJ2-7; 7 nucleotides line up with TRBD1. Per germline, CDR1 GTSNPN and CDR2 SVGIG (reference sequence). The CDR3 extends over 13 amino acids. The V and J ends lost 1 base and 3 bases, in that order; junction bases with no gene match: 3. The CDR3 region is CAWSGGQYYEQYF. The CDR3 nucleotides are TGTGCCTGGAGTGGGGGACAGTACTACGAGCAGTACTTC.

This sequence joins TRBV5-3 and TRBJ1-4; 7 positions match TRBD1. TRBV5-3 is placed among ORFs of uncertain function. The CDR3 has 14 amino acids. The trim removed 7 bases at V and 3 bases at J, leaving 6 bases unmatched. CDR3 DNA sequence: TGTGCCAGAGGGGGAGGACAGGCTAATGAAAAACTGTTTTTT. It specifies CARGGGQANEKLFF.

The chain links TRBV5-1 to TRBJ1-2; 11 bases map to TRBD1. Germline CDR1 SGHRS, CDR2 YFSETQ. V gave up 3 bases and J gave up 4 bases; unmatched junction bases: 14. This CDR3 spans 18 amino acids. CDR3 loop: CASSWVLKDRGLGYGYTF. The CDR3 coding sequence is TGCGCCAGCAGCTGGGTGCTAAAGGACAGGGGGCTCGGCTATGGCTACACCTTC.

This chain connects TRBV9 to TRBJ1-1, with 9 bases that match TRBD1. The CDR3 length is 16 residues. Trimming removed 0 bases from V and 0 bases from J; junction bases left unmatched: 3. The germline CDR1 and CDR2 sequences are SGDLS and YYNGEE. CDR3 residues: CASSVGRTGVNTEAFF. CDR3 nucleotide sequence: TGTGCCAGCAGCGTAGGGCGGACAGGGGTGAACACTGAAGCTTTCTTT.

The chain recombines TRBV5-1 with TRBJ2-5; D is perhaps TRBD2 (5 bases). The germline gives CDR1 SGHRS, CDR2 YFSETQ. Trimming cost V 6 bases and J 2 bases, with 11 bases left between them. The length of the CDR3 is 13 residues. The chain's CDR3 is CASTGESQETQYF. In nucleotides, the CDR3 is TGCGCCAGCACCGGGGAATCTCAAGAGACCCAGTACTTC. Filled out from reference TRBV5-1 and TRBJ2-5, the complete variable domain reads KAGVTQTPRYLIKTRGQQVTLSCSPISGHRSVSWYQQTPGQGLQFLFEYFSETQRNKGNFPGRFSGRQFSNSRSEMNVSTLELGDSALYLCASTGESQETQYFGPGTRLLVL.

This clone was seen just once. The chain employs TRBV7-8 and TRBJ1-6, with a weak D call TRBD1 (6 bases). CDR1 and CDR2 from the germline V gene are SGHVS and FQNEAQ. V was shortened by 6 bases and J by 10 bases, with 16 bases between the two germline ends. The CDR3 is 14 residues long. CDR3 coding DNA: TGTGCCAGCAGGGGGGGGCGAGAGGGATCACCCCTCCACTTT. Protein: CASRGGREGSPLHF.

The CDR3 coding sequence is TGTGCCAGTAGTATAGTCGGACAGGGTAACTACGAGCAGTACTTC. It encodes CASSIVGQGNYEQYF. This chain joins TRBV19 and TRBJ2-7; 8 positions match TRBD1. V dropped 1 base and J dropped 3; count of bases not matched to a gene: 5. The germline V gene has CDR1 LNHDA and CDR2 SQIVND (reference sequence). The CDR3 sequence is 15 residues long.

The CDR3 spells CASSGSGGLNTEAFF. The DNA for the CDR3 is TGTGCCAGCAGCGGGTCAGGGGGGTTGAACACTGAAGCTTTCTTT. This sequence joins TRBV11-2 and TRBJ1-1; 7 bases are a match to TRBD1. This CDR3 is built from 15 residues. Germline values: CDR1 SGHAT, CDR2 FQNNGV. After removal of 5 bases from V and 0 bases from J, the junction contained 6 bases not matched to a gene.

The V call is TRBV28, the J call TRBJ1-5; TRBD1 matches at 9 bases. Losses at the gene ends were 6 bases for V and 3 bases for J; bases not matched to a gene: 6. Germline V lookup: CDR1 MDHEN, CDR2 SYDVKM. The CDR3 contains 15 residues. CDR3 protein: CASRLGTGNNQPQHF. CDR3 nucleotides: TGTGCCAGCAGACTCGGGACAGGGAACAATCAGCCCCAGCATTTT.

CDR3: CASSQDLEGVAGYTF. The CDR3 bases are TGTGCCAGCAGCCAAGATCTAGAGGGGGTAGCTGGCTACACCTTC. The rearrangement links TRBV4-2 to TRBJ1-2, with a possible D match to TRBD1 (6 bases). Trimming pared 0 bases from V and 7 bases from J, leaving 15 bases between. CDR3 length: 15 amino acids. Germline CDR1 reads LGHNA; CDR2 reads YNFKEQ.

J is TRBJ2-5 and V is TRBV2; 11 bases agree with TRBD2. This CDR3 comprises 14 residues. The germline V gene encodes CDR1 SNHLY and CDR2 FYNNEI. J lost 2 bases, V lost 5 bases, and 1 base had no gene match. The CDR3, as DNA: TGTGCCAGCAGTACTAGCGGGAGACAAGAGACCCAGTACTTC. Amino acids: CASSTSGRQETQYF. Full variable domain (remainder filled in from reference TRBV2 and TRBJ2-5): EPEVTQTPSHQVTQMGQEVILRCVPISNHLYFYWYRQILGQKVEFLVSFYNNEISEKSEIFDDQFSVERPDGSNFTLKIRSTKLEDSAMYFCASSTSGRQETQYFGPGTRLLVL.

A few counts support this clone. The rearrangement joins TRBV2 to TRBJ2-6; D call uncertain. V shed 9 bases and J shed 0 bases, with 6 bases lying between them. Germline-derived CDR1 and CDR2 are SNHLY and FYNNEI. The CDR3 runs 13 residues. The CDR3 DNA follows: TGTGCCAGACAGACCTCTGGGGCCAACGTCCTGACTTTC. Its translation is CARQTSGANVLTF.

This clone is a singleton in its sample. The rearrangement uses TRBV10-1 and TRBJ1-3; 8 bases fit TRBD1. Trimming cost V 8 bases and J 7 bases; bases outside gene matches: 13. Germline loops: CDR1 WNHNN, CDR2 SYGVQD (reference sequence). The CDR3 is 15 residues long. The CDR3 DNA sequence: TGCGCCAGCCTACTTCCGACCAGGGGGCGGAACACCATATATTTT. This encodes CASLLPTRGRNTIYF.